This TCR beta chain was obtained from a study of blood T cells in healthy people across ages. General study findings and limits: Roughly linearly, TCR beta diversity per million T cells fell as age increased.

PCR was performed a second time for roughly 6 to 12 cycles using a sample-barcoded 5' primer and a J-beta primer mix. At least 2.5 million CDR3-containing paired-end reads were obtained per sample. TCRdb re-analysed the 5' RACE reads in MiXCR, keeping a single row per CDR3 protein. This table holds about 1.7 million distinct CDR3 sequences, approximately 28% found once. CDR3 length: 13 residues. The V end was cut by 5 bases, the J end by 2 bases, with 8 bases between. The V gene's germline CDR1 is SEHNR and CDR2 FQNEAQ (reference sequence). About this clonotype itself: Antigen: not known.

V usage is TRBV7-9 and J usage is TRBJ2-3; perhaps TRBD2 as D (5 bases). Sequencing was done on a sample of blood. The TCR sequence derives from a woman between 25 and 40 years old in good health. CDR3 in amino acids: CASSHDYTDTQYF. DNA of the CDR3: TGTGCCAGCAGCCACGACTACACAGATACGCAGTATTTT.